The T cell receptor beta chain described here comes from a study of blood T cell repertoires in COVID-19 (dated by TCRdb to the early 2020s). Study-wide context: Samples covering the acute and convalescent phases of COVID-19 were provided by collaborators in the United States, Italy and Spain. Samples came from the ongoing ImmuneRACE study (first 160 participants) plus 1,254 subjects from 6 global collaborators. A freely available public database, intended as a resource for researchers studying the immune response to SARS-CoV-2, is where the repertoires were released. Sample metadata almost always included a de-identified subject ID, COVID-19 status, age in years and sex. Where HLA class I and class II types were available, the types were taken from metadata supplied by the sample provider, not from assay-based typing. The material from the prospective study consisted of cDNA or gDNA derived from T cells, B-cell-depleted T cells, or PBMCs. The dataset comprised deeply sampled blood TCRbeta repertoires from subjects exposed to, actively infected with, or recovered from COVID-19.

Results and caveats for the whole study, not just this receptor: The quantity of clinical and demographic metadata differed by source and by participant and was supplied without curation.

The germline V gene specifies WSHSY as CDR1 and SAAADI as CDR2. Relative to germline, V is 5 bases shorter and J is 0 bases shorter, with 2 bases between their ends. Inclusive of the bounding cysteine and phenylalanine, the CDR3 is 12 residues long. Here the CDR3 DNA is all that survives: 36 bases in frame from base 1. Whole blood was collected in K2EDTA tubes by collaborating institutions according to the institutions' own protocols. For TCRbeta analysis, collaborators shipped samples as frozen whole blood, isolated PBMCs, or DNA extracted from either of those sample types. With respect to this clone: The target of this receptor is not known. Within one base of it there is no much larger clone, and no base qualities were kept.

TCRbeta CDR3 regions were amplified from genomic DNA using the immunoSEQ Assay, a bias-controlled multiplex PCR. In the source study's methods: Within the assay, amplification of reference gene primers was used to estimate how many nucleated cells each sample contained. Sequence reads were collapsed and filtered to measure the absolute abundance of every unique TCRbeta CDR3 rearrangement. Productive Simpson clonality was computed per sample as the square root of Simpson's diversity index over productive rearrangements. Entries here come from immuneACCESS through TCRdb and include only in-frame sequences with V and J called. Some clones fail to appear in such tables; in the studies checked, an unresolved V gene covers under half of the shortfall, and the cause of the remainder is unknown. V and J calls plus clone size are reproduced from that table; the DNA served to infer D and trimming. This sample is represented by about 180,000 clones; about 80% of them were singletons. In total, the top ten clones hold approximately 7% of the sample.

Source material: peripheral blood. The TCR sequence derives from a man aged 65 to 85 with active or convalescent COVID-19. Recombination linked TRBV10-2 to TRBJ1-3; too little of a D gene remains to name it. Here is the DNA: TGCGCCAGCAGTCGCTCTGGAAACACCATATATTTT. It translates as CASSRSGNTIYF.